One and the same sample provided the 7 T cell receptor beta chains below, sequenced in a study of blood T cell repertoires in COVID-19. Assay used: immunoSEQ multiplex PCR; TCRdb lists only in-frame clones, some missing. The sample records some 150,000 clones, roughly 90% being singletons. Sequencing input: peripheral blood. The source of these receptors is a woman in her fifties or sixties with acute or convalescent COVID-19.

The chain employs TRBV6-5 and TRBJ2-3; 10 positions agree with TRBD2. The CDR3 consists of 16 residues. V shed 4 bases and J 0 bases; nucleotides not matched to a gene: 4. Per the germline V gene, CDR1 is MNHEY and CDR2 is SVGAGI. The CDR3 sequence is CASSSSGGFSTDTQYF. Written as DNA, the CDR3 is TGTGCCAGCAGTTCTAGCGGGGGTTTTAGCACAGATACGCAGTATTTT.

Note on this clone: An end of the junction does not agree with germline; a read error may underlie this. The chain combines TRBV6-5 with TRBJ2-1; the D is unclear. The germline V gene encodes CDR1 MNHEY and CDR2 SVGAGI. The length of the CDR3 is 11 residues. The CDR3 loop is CASRYYNEQFF. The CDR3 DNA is TGTGCCAGCAGGTACTACAATGAGCAGTTCTTC.

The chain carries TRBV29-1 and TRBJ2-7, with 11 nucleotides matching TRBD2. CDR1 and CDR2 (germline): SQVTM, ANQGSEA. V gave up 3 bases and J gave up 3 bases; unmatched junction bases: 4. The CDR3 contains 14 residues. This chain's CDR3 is CSVDGLAGIYEQYF. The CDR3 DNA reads TGCAGCGTTGATGGACTAGCGGGCATCTACGAGCAGTACTTC.

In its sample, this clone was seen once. The CDR3 nucleotides are TGTGCCAGCAGCTTAGGCAGGGCTAGCACAGATACGCAGTATTTT. Translated, it gives CASSLGRASTDTQYF. The chain is built from TRBV7-6 and TRBJ2-3; TRBD1 might be the D (5 bases). This CDR3 has 15 residues. Per germline, CDR1 SGHVS and CDR2 FNYEAQ. V lost 1 base to trimming and J lost 0 bases, with 8 bases between them.

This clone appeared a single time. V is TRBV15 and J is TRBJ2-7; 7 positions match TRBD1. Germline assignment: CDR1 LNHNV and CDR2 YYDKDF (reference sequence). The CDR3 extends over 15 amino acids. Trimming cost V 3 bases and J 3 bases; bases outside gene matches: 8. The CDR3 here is CATSRGTVSLYEQYF. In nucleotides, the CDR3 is TGTGCCACCAGCAGGGGGACAGTAAGCCTCTACGAGCAGTACTTC.

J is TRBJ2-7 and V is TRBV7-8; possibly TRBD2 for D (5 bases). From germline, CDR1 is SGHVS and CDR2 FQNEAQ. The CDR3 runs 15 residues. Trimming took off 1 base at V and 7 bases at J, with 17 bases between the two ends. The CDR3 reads CASSLVGVGNVEQYF. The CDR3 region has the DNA TGTGCCAGCAGCTTAGTTGGGGTCGGGAACGTTGAGCAGTACTTC.

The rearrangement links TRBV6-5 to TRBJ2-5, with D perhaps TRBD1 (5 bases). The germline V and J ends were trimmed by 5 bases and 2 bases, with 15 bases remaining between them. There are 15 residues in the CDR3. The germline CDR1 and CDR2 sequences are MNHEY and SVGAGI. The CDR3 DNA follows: TGTGCCAGCAGTCGCCCGACAGTCACACAAGAGACCCAGTACTTC. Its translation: CASSRPTVTQETQYF.